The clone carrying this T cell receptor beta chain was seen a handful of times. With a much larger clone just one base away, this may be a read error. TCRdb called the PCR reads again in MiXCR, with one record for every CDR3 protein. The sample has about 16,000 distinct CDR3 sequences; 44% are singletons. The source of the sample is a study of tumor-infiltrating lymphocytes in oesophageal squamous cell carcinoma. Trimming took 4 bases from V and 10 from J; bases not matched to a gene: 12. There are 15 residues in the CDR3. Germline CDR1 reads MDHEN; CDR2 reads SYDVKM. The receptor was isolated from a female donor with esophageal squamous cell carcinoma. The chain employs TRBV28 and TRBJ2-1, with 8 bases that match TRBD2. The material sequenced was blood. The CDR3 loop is CASSSPRTSSYEQFF. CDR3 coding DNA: TGTGCCAGCAGTTCCCCCCGGACTAGCTCCTACGAGCAGTTCTTC.